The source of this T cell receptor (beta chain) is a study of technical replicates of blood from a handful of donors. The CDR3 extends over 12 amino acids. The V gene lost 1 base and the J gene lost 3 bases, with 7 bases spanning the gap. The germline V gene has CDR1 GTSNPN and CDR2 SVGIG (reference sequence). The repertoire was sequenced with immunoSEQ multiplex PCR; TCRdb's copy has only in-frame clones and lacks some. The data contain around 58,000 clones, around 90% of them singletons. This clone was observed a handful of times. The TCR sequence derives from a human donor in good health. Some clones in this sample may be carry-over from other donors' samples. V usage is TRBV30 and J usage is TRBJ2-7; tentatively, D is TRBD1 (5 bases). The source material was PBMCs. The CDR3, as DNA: TGTGCCTGGAGTGGGGGCGGCTACGAGCAGTACTTC. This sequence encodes CAWSGGGYEQYF.